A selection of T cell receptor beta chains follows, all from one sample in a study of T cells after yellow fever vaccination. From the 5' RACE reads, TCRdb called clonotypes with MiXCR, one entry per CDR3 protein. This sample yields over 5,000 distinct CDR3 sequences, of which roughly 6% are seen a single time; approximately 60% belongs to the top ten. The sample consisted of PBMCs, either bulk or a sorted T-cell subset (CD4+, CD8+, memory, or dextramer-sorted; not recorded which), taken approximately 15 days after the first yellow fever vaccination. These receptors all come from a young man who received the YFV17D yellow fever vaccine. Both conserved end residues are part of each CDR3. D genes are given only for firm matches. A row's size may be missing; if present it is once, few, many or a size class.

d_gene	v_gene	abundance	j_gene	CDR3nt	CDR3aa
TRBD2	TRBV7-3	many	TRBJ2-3	TGTGCCAGCAGCCCAACTAGCGGGGGGAGCACAGATACGCAGTATTTT	CASSPTSGGSTDTQYF
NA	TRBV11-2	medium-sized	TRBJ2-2	TGTGCCAGCAGCCAGACCGAATTAGAGTGGTACACCGGGGAGCTGTTTTTT	CASSQTELEWYTGELFF
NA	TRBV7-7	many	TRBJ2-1	TGTGCCAGCAGCCCGGGGCCCTTCAATGAGCAGTTCTTC	CASSPGPFNEQFF
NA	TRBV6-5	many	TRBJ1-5	TGTGCCAGCAGTTACTCGATAGAGATCGCGCAGCCCCAGCATTTT	CASSYSIEIAQPQHF
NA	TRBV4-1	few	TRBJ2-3	TGCGCCAGCAGCCAAGATACCACGACAGCAGATACGCAGTATTTT	CASSQDTTTADTQYF
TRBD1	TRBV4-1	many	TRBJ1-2	TGCGCCAGCAGCCACCACCGGACAGGGATTTATGGCTACACCTTC	CASSHHRTGIYGYTF
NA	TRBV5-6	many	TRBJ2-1	TGTGCCAGCAGCCCCGGGCGACGGCACAATGAGCAGTTCTTC	CASSPGRRHNEQFF
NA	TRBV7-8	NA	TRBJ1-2	TGTGCCAGCAGCTTAGATAGGTTAGGCTACACCTTC	CASSLDRLGYTF
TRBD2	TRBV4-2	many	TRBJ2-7	TGTGCCAGCAGCCAAGCCTGGGTGGTAGCGGGTGACCAACCGAATAACTACGAGCAGTACTTC	CASSQAWVVAGDQPNNYEQYF
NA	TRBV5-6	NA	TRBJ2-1	TGTGCCAGCAGCCCCGAGGGACTCCACAATGAGCAATTCTTC	CASSPEGLHNEQFF
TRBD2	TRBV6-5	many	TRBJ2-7	TGTGCCAGCAGTCCCAACGTGGTATGGGGGGGGTCCTACGAGCAGTACTTC	CASSPNVVWGGSYEQYF
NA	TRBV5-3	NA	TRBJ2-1	TGTGCCAGGGGCCCGGCGGGACAGCACAATGAGCAGTTCTTC	CARGPAGQHNEQFF
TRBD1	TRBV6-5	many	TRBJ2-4	TGTGCCAGCAGTTACTCCACGGACAGGGGGTTTCGTAACATTCAGTACTTC	CASSYSTDRGFRNIQYF
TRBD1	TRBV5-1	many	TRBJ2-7	TGCGCCAGCAGCTTGGGACAGGGCAACTATAACCACGAGCAGTACTTC	CASSLGQGNYNHEQYF
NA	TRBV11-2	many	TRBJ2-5	TGTGCCAGCAGCCGGCAGGGGGGGCGGGTGGAGACCCAGTACTTC	CASSRQGGRVETQYF
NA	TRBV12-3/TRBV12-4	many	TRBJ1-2	TGTGCCAGCAGTTTATTTACTAACTATGGCTACACCTTC	CASSLFTNYGYTF
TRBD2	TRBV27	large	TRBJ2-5	TGTGCCAGCAGGACCTATAGCGGGGGGGCCCGGGAGACCCAGTACTTC	CASRTYSGGARETQYF
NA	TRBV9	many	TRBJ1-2	TGTGCCAGCACCCCGACAGGAGCTAACTATGGCTACACCTTC	CASTPTGANYGYTF
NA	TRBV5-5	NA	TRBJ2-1	TGTGCCAGCAGCCCCGGGGGACGCTGCAATGAGCAGTTCTTC	CASSPGGRCNEQFF
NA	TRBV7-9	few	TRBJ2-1	TGTGCCATGGGCCCCGAGCGACGGCACAATGAGCAGTTCTTC	CAMGPERRHNEQFF
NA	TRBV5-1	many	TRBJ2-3	TGCGCCAGCAGCTTGGTGGGGGGGCAACTCACAGATACGCAGTATTTT	CASSLVGGQLTDTQYF
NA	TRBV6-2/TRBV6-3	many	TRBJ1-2	TGTGCCAGCATGGGCCGTAACTATGGCTACACCTTC	CASMGRNYGYTF
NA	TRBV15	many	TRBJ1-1	TGTGCCACCAGCAGAGTGGGCAAGGGCACTGAAGCTTTCTTT	CATSRVGKGTEAFF
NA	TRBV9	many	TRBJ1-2	TGTGCCAGCAGCGTAGTGGGGCTCCCCTCAGGCTATGGCTACACCTTC	CASSVVGLPSGYGYTF
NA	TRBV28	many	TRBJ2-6	TGTGCCAGCAGTCCCCCCGGGGCTGGGGCCAACGTCCTGACTTTC	CASSPPGAGANVLTF
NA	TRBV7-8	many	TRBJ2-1	TGTGCCAGCAGCCCGGGGTTTGGGGACAAGAACAATGAGCAGTTCTTC	CASSPGFGDKNNEQFF
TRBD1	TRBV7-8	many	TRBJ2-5	TGTGCCAGCAGCTTAATCACCCCCCGGGACAGGCTCCAAGAGACCCAGTACTTC	CASSLITPRDRLQETQYF
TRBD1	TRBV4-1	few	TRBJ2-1	TGCGCCAGCAGCCAAGATCATCCCGGTTGGGACAGGGGACCCTACAATGAGCAGTTCTTC	CASSQDHPGWDRGPYNEQFF
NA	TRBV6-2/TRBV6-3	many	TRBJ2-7	TGTGCCAGCAGTTCAGGAACAATCTCCTACGAGCAGTACTTC	CASSSGTISYEQYF
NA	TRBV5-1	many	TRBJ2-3	TGCGCCAGCAGCTTTTCACAGTATACGCAGTATTTT	CASSFSQYTQYF
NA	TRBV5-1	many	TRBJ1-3	TGCGCCAGCAGCTTGGGGGCTGACTTCTCTGGAAACACCATATATTTT	CASSLGADFSGNTIYF
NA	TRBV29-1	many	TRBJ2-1	TGCAGCGTTGGACTCACACCCGGACCCTCCGGGACCAACAATGAGCAGTTCTTC	CSVGLTPGPSGTNNEQFF
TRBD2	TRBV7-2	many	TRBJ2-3	TGTGCCAGCAGCCCTAGACTAGCGGGGGGTTCAGATACGCAGTATTTT	CASSPRLAGGSDTQYF
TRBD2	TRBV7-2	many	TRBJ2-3	TGTGCCAGCAGCCCCCTAGGACTAGCGGGAGATACGCAGTATTTT	CASSPLGLAGDTQYF
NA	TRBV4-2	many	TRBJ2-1	TGTGCCAGCAGCCAAGAGAGACTAGGGAACTCCTACAATGAGCAGTTCTTC	CASSQERLGNSYNEQFF
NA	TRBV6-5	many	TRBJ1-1	TGTGCCAGCCGGCGGACCCCGAACACTGAAGCTTTCTTT	CASRRTPNTEAFF
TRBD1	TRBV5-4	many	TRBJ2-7	TGTGCCAGCAGCTTAGGACAGGTAGACGAGCAGTACTTC	CASSLGQVDEQYF
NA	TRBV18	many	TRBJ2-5	TGTGCCAGCTCACCACGGCCTCTCCAAGAGACCCAGTACTTC	CASSPRPLQETQYF
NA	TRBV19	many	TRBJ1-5	TGTGCCAGTAGTATGGCAAGTACGGGGCAGCCCCAGCATTTT	CASSMASTGQPQHF
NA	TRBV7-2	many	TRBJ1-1	TGTGCCAGCAGCCCCCTCAGGGCGGCGGGCACTGAAGCTTTCTTT	CASSPLRAAGTEAFF
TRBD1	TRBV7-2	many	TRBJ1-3	TGTGCCAGCAGCGTACAGGGGCACACCATATATTTT	CASSVQGHTIYF
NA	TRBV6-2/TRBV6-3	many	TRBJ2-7	TGTGCCAGCAGCCAATCTTACGAGCAGTACTTC	CASSQSYEQYF